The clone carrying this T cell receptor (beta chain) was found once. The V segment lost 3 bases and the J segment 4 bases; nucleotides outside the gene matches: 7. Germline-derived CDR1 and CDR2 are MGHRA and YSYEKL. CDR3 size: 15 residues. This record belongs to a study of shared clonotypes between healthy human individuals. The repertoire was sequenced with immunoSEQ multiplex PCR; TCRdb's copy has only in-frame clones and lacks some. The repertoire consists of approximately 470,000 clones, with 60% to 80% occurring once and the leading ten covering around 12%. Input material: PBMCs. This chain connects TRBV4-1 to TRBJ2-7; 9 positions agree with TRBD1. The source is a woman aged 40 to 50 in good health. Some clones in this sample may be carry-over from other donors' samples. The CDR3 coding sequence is TGCGCCAGCAGCCAGATGACAGGGGGGTATTACGAGCAGTACTTC. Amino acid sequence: CASSQMTGGYYEQYF.